The clone carrying this T cell receptor (beta chain) came up many times. Its antigen is currently unknown. This sample was taken from a study of early T cells in non-severe SARS-CoV-2 infection. Study-wide background: Unpaired chains resulted from sequencing bulk RNA of unsorted whole blood.

Per germline, CDR1 SGHTA and CDR2 FQGTGA. The CDR3 is 15 residues long. The J segment lost 8 bases and the V segment lost 4 bases, leaving 9 bases of the junction unmatched. Study-level results: VDJdb matching, biased toward anti-spike CD8 responses, missed private and CD4 specificities.

The protocol attached unique molecular identifiers to individual cDNA molecules. TCRdb ran MiXCR on the 5' RACE reads and lists one entry per CDR3 protein. The table lists under 50,000 distinct CDR3 sequences, 5.5% to 6.5% of them singletons, with roughly 4.7% in the top ten. This chain uses TRBV7-3 with TRBJ1-2; 11 bases map to TRBD1. The sequenced sample was whole blood. The source is an adult who was a healthcare worker with PCR-confirmed SARS-CoV-2 infection or an uninfected control (not recorded which). CDR3 region: CASSSKDRGPKGYTF. CDR3 bases: TGTGCCAGCAGCTCCAAGGACAGGGGGCCTAAGGGCTACACCTTC.